This T cell receptor (beta chain) was captured by sequencing in a study of cytomegalovirus exposure and HLA in healthy donors. Points from the study as a whole: The listing of 150 to 200 TCR beta chains classed them as cytomegalovirus-associated. The TCR clusters that emerged in the first cohort tended, a later analysis found, to co-occur in the 120 or so validation repertoires.

Here immunoSEQ multiplex PCR was the method, and the copy in TCRdb shows in-frame clones only, minus some. In the table there are 150,000 to 200,000 clones, 96% of which are singletons. Notes on this clone: The antigen remains unidentified.

The TCR originated in a woman younger than 30 in good health and CMV-seronegative. The sequenced material came from PBMCs.

The chain's CDR3 is CASSSGTGLYNEQFF. In DNA form, the CDR3 reads TGTGCCAGCAGCTCCGGGACAGGGCTTTACAATGAGCAGTTCTTC. This rearrangement joins TRBV7-8 to TRBJ2-1, with 9 bases that match TRBD1. Trimming cost V 4 bases and J 4 bases; bases outside gene matches: 5. Germline V CDR1 and CDR2: SGHVS, FQNEAQ. The CDR3 consists of 15 residues.